The 27 T cell receptor beta chains in this list originate from one sample, sequenced in a study of cytomegalovirus exposure and HLA in healthy donors. The PCR employed 60 Vbeta primers together with 13 Jbeta primers. Generated by immunoSEQ multiplex PCR, the TCRdb table keeps only in-frame clones and is missing some. Among around 150,000 clones listed, 70% to 80% were seen once. Sequencing input: PBMCs. Every receptor here comes from a man under 40 in good health and CMV-seronegative.

V is TRBV11-2 and J is TRBJ1-1, with TRBD1 matching 8 bases. Per germline, CDR1 SGHAT and CDR2 FQNNGV. J gave up 5 bases and V 2 bases, and 4 bases lay outside the gene matches. This CDR3 is 14 amino acids long. DNA of the CDR3: TGTGCCAGCAGCTTAAGGCAGGGGGCTACTGAAGCTTTCTTT. Translated, it gives CASSLRQGATEAFF.

V gene TRBV27 combines with J gene TRBJ2-7, with TRBD2 matching 11 bases. Germline CDR1 reads MNHEY; CDR2 reads SMNVEV (reference sequence). V gave up 0 bases and J gave up 3 bases; unmatched junction bases: 4. This CDR3 comprises 16 residues. CDR3 bases: TGTGCCAGCAGTTTATCTGAGGGACTAGCGGACTACGAGCAGTACTTC. Protein: CASSLSEGLADYEQYF.

The chain has TRBV28 and TRBJ2-7; 7 bases fit TRBD1. Germline V lookup: CDR1 MDHEN, CDR2 SYDVKM. This CDR3 contains 14 residues. With V trimmed by 5 bases and J by 3 bases, 7 bases remained unmatched. The CDR3 sequence is CASSRPGQNYEQYF. CDR3 nucleotide sequence: TGTGCCAGCAGTAGGCCGGGACAGAACTACGAGCAGTACTTC.

The chain carries TRBV11-2 and TRBJ2-5; maybe TRBD1 (6 bases). The CDR3 extends over 15 amino acids. CDR1 and CDR2 from the germline V gene are SGHAT and FQNNGV. V shed 3 bases and J shed 0 bases, with 11 bases lying between them. The CDR3 reads CASSFRDTDQETQYF. CDR3 in DNA: TGTGCCAGCAGCTTCCGGGACACGGACCAAGAGACCCAGTACTTC.

The J gene is TRBJ2-7, the V gene TRBV4-2, with 9 bases identical to TRBD1. The V segment lost 6 bases and the J segment 0 bases; nucleotides outside the gene matches: 6. Germline V gives CDR1 LGHNA, CDR2 YNFKEQ. This CDR3 spans 15 amino acids. CDR3 loop: CASRSGTGSSYEQYF. In nucleotides, the CDR3 is TGTGCCAGCAGATCCGGGACAGGGAGCTCCTACGAGCAGTACTTC.

In this sample, this clone turned up a few times. The V and J genes are TRBV6-1 and TRBJ1-1; 7 bases agree with TRBD1. V dropped 6 bases and J dropped 4; count of bases not matched to a gene: 8. The CDR3 length is 14 residues. The V gene's germline CDR1 is MNHNS and CDR2 SASEGT. CDR3 in DNA: TGTGCCAGCAGCCTTAGACAGGGCCCCACTGAAGCTTTCTTT. Translation gives CASSLRQGPTEAFF.

The gene calls are TRBV29-1 and TRBJ2-5; TRBD2 aligns across 7 bases. The length of the CDR3 is 12 residues. Germline CDR1 reads SQVTM; CDR2 reads ANQGSEA. Trimming removed 3 bases from V and 5 bases from J; junction bases left unmatched: 3. The CDR3 region is CSVDLGGETQYF. In DNA, the CDR3 is TGCAGCGTTGATCTGGGAGGGGAGACCCAGTACTTC.

The chain is built from TRBV7-2 and TRBJ1-5, with D hard to call. In germline, CDR1 is SGHTA, CDR2 FQGNSA. This CDR3 spans 13 amino acids. Trimming shortened V by 5 bases and J by 7 bases, and 12 bases separated the two germline ends. CDR3 sequence (DNA): TGTGCCAGCAGCCCCACGGTCGGGCAGCCCCAGCATTTT. Protein: CASSPTVGQPQHF. The full variable domain, rest sourced from reference TRBV7-2 and TRBJ1-5, is GAGVSQSPSNKVTEKGKDVELRCDPISGHTALYWYRQSLGQGLEFLIYFQGNSAPDKSGLPSDRFSAERTGGSVSTLTIQRTQQEDSAVYLCASSPTVGQPQHFGDGTRLSIL.

The chain uses TRBV28 and TRBJ2-1, with D maybe TRBD2 (6 bases). CDR1 and CDR2 from the germline V gene are MDHEN and SYDVKM. The V end was cut by 2 bases, the J end by 5 bases, with 16 bases between. The CDR3 is 16 residues long. CDR3: CASSLTLLGGNNEQFF. CDR3 coding DNA: TGTGCCAGCAGTTTAACCCTCCTGGGAGGAAACAATGAGCAGTTCTTC.

V gene TRBV5-4 combines with J gene TRBJ2-1; 9 nucleotides match TRBD2. V dropped 4 bases and J dropped 4; count of bases not matched to a gene: 9. Germline CDR1 is SGHNT and CDR2 is YYREEE (reference sequence). This CDR3 spans 16 amino acids. The CDR3 sequence is CASSLGNSGSYNEQFF. The CDR3 DNA reads as TGTGCCAGCAGCCTCGGAAATAGCGGGAGTTACAATGAGCAGTTCTTC. The variable domain in full, with the rest retrieved from reference TRBV5-4 and TRBJ2-1, is ETGVTQSPTHLIKTRGQQVTLRCSSQSGHNTVSWYQQALGQGPQFIFQYYREEENGRGNFPPRFSGLQFPNYSSELNVNALELDDSALYLCASSLGNSGSYNEQFFGPGTRLTVL.

This chain joins TRBV5-4 and TRBJ2-1; 7 bases align to TRBD1. Germline trimming cut 3 bases from V and 3 bases from J; bases unmatched to any gene: 6. Per the germline V gene, CDR1 is SGHNT and CDR2 is YYREEE (reference sequence). CDR3 size: 15 residues. The CDR3 coding sequence is TGTGCCAGCAGCTCCCCCGGGACAGTCTACAATGAGCAGTTCTTC. It is translated as CASSSPGTVYNEQFF.

Here the CDR3 DNA reads TGTGCCAGTAGTAATCCGGCGGGAGGTGAGCAGTTCTTC. It translates to CASSNPAGGEQFF. The chain combines TRBV19 with TRBJ2-1; 8 bases map to TRBD2. The CDR3 length is 13 residues. After removal of 4 bases from V and 9 bases from J, the junction contained 5 bases not matched to a gene. From germline, CDR1 is LNHDA and CDR2 SQIVND (reference sequence).

The J gene is TRBJ2-5, the V gene TRBV7-9; maybe TRBD1 (6 bases). Trimming shortened V by 1 base and J by 3 bases, and 15 bases separated the two germline ends. The CDR3 spans 16 residues. Germline CDR1 SEHNR, CDR2 FQNEAQ (reference sequence). CDR3 protein: CASSLGQGPREETQYF. The CDR3 DNA sequence: TGTGCCAGCAGCTTAGGGCAGGGGCCAAGGGAAGAGACCCAGTACTTC.

The rearrangement uses TRBV7-2 and TRBJ2-7, with TRBD2 matching 7 bases. CDR1 and CDR2 (germline): SGHTA, FQGNSA. The CDR3 has 14 amino acids. V dropped 5 bases and J dropped 2; count of bases not matched to a gene: 6. The CDR3 region is CASSPSGTTYEQYF. The DNA of the CDR3 is TGTGCCAGCAGCCCCTCCGGGACTACCTACGAGCAGTACTTC.

In this sample, this clone turned up a few times. V usage is TRBV25-1 and J usage is TRBJ2-3; possibly TRBD2 for D (6 bases). The germline CDR1 and CDR2 sequences are MGHDK and SYGVNS. Trimming removed 0 bases at V and 8 bases at J, with 24 bases between. The CDR3 consists of 18 residues. The DNA of the CDR3 is TGTGCCAGCAGTGAATACGTGGAGGGACCGAGTTTCCTTAGTACGCAGTATTTT. Amino acid sequence: CASSEYVEGPSFLSTQYF.

In this sample, this clone turned up once. The CDR3 spells CAISGTHQGVAEAFF. The CDR3 bases are TGTGCCATCAGTGGAACACACCAGGGGGTCGCTGAAGCTTTCTTT. V and J are TRBV10-3 and TRBJ1-1; 7 positions match TRBD1. The germline CDR1 and CDR2 sequences are ENHRY and SYGVKD. CDR3 size: 15 residues. V was clipped by 4 bases and J by 6 bases; unmatched bases: 11.

The chain employs TRBV11-1 and TRBJ1-5; D is perhaps TRBD1 (6 bases). The CDR3 sequence is 15 residues long. V was pared by 3 bases and J by 1 base, with 10 bases between. The germline V gene has CDR1 SGHAT and CDR2 FQDESV (reference sequence). DNA of the CDR3: TGTGCCAGCAGCTTGTACAGGGAAAGCAATCAGCCCCAGCATTTT. The encoded protein is CASSLYRESNQPQHF.

V gene TRBV2 combines with J gene TRBJ1-1, with 7 bases fitting TRBD1. The J segment lost 0 bases and the V segment lost 7 bases, leaving 11 bases of the junction unmatched. The CDR3 sequence is 16 residues long. Germline CDR1 SNHLY, CDR2 FYNNEI. CDR3 residues: CASTPGWGQMNTEAFF. Here the CDR3 DNA reads TGTGCCAGCACCCCCGGGTGGGGACAGATGAACACTGAAGCTTTCTTT.

The rearrangement uses TRBV10-1 and TRBJ2-3; TRBD2 might be the D (5 bases). The CDR3 runs to 13 residues. Germline V gene data show CDR1 as WNHNN and CDR2 as SYGVQD (reference sequence). V lost 4 bases and J 2 bases, leaving 7 bases between the germline ends. The CDR3 here is CASSGAATDTQYF. CDR3 DNA: TGCGCCAGCAGTGGAGCGGCCACAGATACGCAGTATTTT.

This rearrangement joins TRBV4-1 to TRBJ2-7, with 10 bases identical to TRBD1. Unmatched junction bases numbered 2, after V lost 4 bases and J lost 2 bases. The CDR3 has 14 residues. Germline V gene lookup returns CDR1 MGHRA and CDR2 YSYEKL. CDR3 amino acids: CASSRDRGTYEQYF. The CDR3 bases are TGCGCCAGCAGCCGGGACAGGGGTACCTACGAGCAGTACTTC.

This clone was detected a few times. V and J are TRBV28 and TRBJ1-5; a weak D match, TRBD1 (5 bases). V lost 6 bases, J lost 0 bases, and 12 bases lay in between. The CDR3 is 15 residues long. Germline V CDR1 and CDR2: MDHEN, SYDVKM. This chain's CDR3 is CASRPGGDSNQPQHF. The CDR3 nucleotides are TGTGCCAGCAGGCCGGGGGGGGATAGCAATCAGCCCCAGCATTTT.

This clone was observed once. Other nucleotide sequences from this sample produce the same CDR3. J is TRBJ2-3 and V is TRBV7-3; D remains unclear. CDR3 length: 14 residues. From germline, CDR1 is SGHTA and CDR2 FQGTGA. Trimming removed 4 bases at V and 0 bases at J, with 8 bases between. The CDR3 DNA reads as TGTGCCAGCAGCTCTTCGGGTAGCACAGATACGCAGTATTTT. Its protein product is CASSSSGSTDTQYF.

The genes are TRBV29-1 and TRBJ1-2, with TRBD1 identical over 9 bases. Per germline, CDR1 SQVTM and CDR2 ANQGSEA. This CDR3 has 11 residues. J lost 7 bases, V lost 5 bases, and 2 bases had no gene match. The CDR3 region is CSVTTGGGYTF. CDR3 in DNA: TGCAGCGTTACGACAGGGGGTGGCTACACCTTC.

The chain recombines TRBV2 with TRBJ2-7, with 9 bases lining up with TRBD2. This CDR3 has 14 residues. J was trimmed by 2 bases and V by 7 bases; bases with no gene match: 6. Germline CDR1 and CDR2: SNHLY and FYNNEI. The CDR3 sequence is CASTVTSGPYEQYF. The CDR3 region has the DNA TGTGCCAGCACCGTGACTAGCGGACCCTACGAGCAGTACTTC.

This clone has more than one count but fewer than ten. The chain is built from TRBV19 and TRBJ1-1; tentative D call: TRBD1 (6 bases). This CDR3 has 14 amino acids. The germline V gene has CDR1 LNHDA and CDR2 SQIVND (reference sequence). The germline V and J ends were trimmed by 0 bases and 2 bases, with 7 bases remaining between them. The CDR3 DNA reads as TGTGCCAGTAGTATAGAGGGGGCTAACACTGAAGCTTTCTTT. It is translated as CASSIEGANTEAFF.

The rearrangement joins TRBV27 to TRBJ2-4, with 9 bases lining up with TRBD1. The CDR3 runs 16 residues. CDR1 and CDR2 (germline): MNHEY, SMNVEV (reference sequence). V lost 2 bases to trimming and J lost 6 bases; unmatched junction nucleotides: 8. The CDR3 reads CASSLMTGGMGNIQYF. The CDR3 DNA sequence: TGTGCCAGCAGTTTAATGACAGGGGGGATGGGAAACATTCAGTACTTC.

The chain links TRBV27 to TRBJ2-1; 7 positions match TRBD1. Germline trimming cut 3 bases from V and 8 bases from J; bases unmatched to any gene: 16. This CDR3 region has 17 residues. The germline gives CDR1 MNHEY, CDR2 SMNVEV (reference sequence). The CDR3 DNA reads TGTGCCAGCAGTTTGGGTTTGGGAAGCAGGGGGAGTTATGAGCAGTTCTTC. This translates into CASSLGLGSRGSYEQFF.